The clone carrying this T cell receptor (beta chain) was counted between two and nine times. The germline gives CDR1 SGHDT, CDR2 YYEEEE. The CDR3 loop spans 13 amino acids. V lost 4 bases and J lost 6, with 11 bases in between. This sample was included in a study of T cell clones after liver transplantation. Study-level background: Liver transplant recipients had immunosuppression withdrawal attempted within 2 years.

Some clones are missing from TCRdb's copy, which holds only in-frame ones; the method was immunoSEQ multiplex PCR. The data hold tens of thousands of clones, with 60% to 80% observed a single time. The chain recombines TRBV5-6 with TRBJ2-1; no definite D call. The sample in question was CD4+ T cells from blood, obtained at the 22-month timepoint. The receptor's source is a human patient who received a liver transplant. A share of the T cells may be of graft donor origin. CDR3: CASSGISGNEQFF. CDR3 DNA sequence: TGTGCCAGCAGCGGCATTAGTGGCAATGAGCAGTTCTTC.